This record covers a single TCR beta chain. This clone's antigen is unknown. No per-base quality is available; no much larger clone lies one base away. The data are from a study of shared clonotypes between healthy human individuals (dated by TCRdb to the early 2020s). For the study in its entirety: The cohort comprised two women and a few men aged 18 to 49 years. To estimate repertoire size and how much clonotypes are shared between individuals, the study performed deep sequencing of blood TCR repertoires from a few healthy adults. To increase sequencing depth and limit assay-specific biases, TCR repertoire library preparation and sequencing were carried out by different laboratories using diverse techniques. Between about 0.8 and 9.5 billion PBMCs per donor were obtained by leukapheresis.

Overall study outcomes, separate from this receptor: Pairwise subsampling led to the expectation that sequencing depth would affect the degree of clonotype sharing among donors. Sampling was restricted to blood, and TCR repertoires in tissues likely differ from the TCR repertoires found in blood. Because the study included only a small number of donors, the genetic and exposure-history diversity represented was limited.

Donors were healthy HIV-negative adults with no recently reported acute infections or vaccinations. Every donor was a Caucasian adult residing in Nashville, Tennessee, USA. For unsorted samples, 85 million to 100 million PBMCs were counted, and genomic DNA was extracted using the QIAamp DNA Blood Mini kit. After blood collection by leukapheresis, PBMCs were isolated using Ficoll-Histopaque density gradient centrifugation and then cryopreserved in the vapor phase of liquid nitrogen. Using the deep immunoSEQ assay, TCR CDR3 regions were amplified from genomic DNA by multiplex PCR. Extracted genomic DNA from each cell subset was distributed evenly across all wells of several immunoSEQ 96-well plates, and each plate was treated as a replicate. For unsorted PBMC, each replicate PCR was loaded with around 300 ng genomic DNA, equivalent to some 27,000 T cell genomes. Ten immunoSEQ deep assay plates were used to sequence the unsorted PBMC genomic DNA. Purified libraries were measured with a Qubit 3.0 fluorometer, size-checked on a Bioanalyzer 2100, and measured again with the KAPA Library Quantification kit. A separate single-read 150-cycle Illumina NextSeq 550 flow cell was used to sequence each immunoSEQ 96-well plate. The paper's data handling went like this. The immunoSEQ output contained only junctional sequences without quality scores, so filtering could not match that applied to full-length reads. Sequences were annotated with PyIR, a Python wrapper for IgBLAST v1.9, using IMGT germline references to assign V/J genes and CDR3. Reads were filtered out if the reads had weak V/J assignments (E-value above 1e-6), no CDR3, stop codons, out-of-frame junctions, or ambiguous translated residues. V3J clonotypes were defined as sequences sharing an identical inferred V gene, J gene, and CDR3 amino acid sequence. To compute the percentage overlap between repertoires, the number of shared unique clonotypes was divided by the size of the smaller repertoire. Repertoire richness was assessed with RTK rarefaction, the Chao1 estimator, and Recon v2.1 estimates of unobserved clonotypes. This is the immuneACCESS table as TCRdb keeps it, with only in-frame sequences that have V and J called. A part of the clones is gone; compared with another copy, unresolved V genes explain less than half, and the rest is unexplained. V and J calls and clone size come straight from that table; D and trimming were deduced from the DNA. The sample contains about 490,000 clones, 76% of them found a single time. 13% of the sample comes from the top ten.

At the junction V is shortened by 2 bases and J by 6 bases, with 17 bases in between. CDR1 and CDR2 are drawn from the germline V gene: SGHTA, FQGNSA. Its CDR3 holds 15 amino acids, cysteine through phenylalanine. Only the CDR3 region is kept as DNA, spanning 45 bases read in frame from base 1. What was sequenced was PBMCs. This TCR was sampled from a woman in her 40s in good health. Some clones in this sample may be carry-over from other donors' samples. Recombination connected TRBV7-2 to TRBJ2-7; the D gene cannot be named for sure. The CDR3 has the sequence CASSLRLGMSREQYF. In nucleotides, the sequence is TGTGCCAGCAGCTTAAGACTGGGAATGAGTCGCGAGCAGTACTTC.